A single sample gave rise to the 18 T cell receptor beta chains below, sequenced in a study of beta chain features in type 1 diabetes. Expressed TCRB transcripts were sequenced because the isolated RNA had all been reverse transcribed beforehand. Profiled with immunoSEQ multiplex PCR; TCRdb holds only in-frame clones, not every one. The data show a few hundred thousand clones, with roughly 9.6% seen just once and about 0.015% held by the top ten. The source material was naive CD4+ T cells from blood. Source of these receptors: a woman in her 30s in good health.

This clone came up a few times. The V and J genes are TRBV19 and TRBJ2-1; TRBD2 agrees at 10 bases. V was clipped by 11 bases and J by 6 bases; unmatched bases: 4. Germline CDR1 reads LNHDA; CDR2 reads SQIVND (reference sequence). The CDR3 has 12 residues. CDR3 loop: CAASGSGNEQFF. The CDR3 region has the DNA TGTGCCGCTAGCGGGAGTGGCAATGAGCAGTTCTTC.

The rearrangement uses TRBV4-3 and TRBJ2-2, with TRBD1 matching 8 bases. CDR1 is LGHNA and CDR2 is YSLEER in the germline V gene. This CDR3 contains 14 residues. Trimming at V came to 4 bases and at J to 3 bases, leaving 1 base not matched to a gene. CDR3 loop: CASSLDRDTGELFF. DNA of the CDR3: TGCGCCAGCAGCCTGGACAGGGACACCGGGGAGCTGTTTTTT.

The chain links TRBV5-4 to TRBJ1-1; 7 bases are shared with TRBD1. Losses at the gene ends were 0 bases for V and 5 bases for J; bases not matched to a gene: 4. The CDR3 runs to 14 residues. CDR1 and CDR2 (germline): SGHNT, YYREEE (reference sequence). The CDR3 region is CASSLVGQPTEAFF. The CDR3, as DNA: TGTGCCAGCAGCTTGGTGGGACAGCCAACTGAAGCTTTCTTT.

This clone showed up just a few times. The V gene is TRBV4-2, the J gene TRBJ2-5; maybe TRBD1 (5 bases). The germline V gene has CDR1 LGHNA and CDR2 YNFKEQ. This CDR3 has 17 amino acids. Trimming stripped 0 bases from V and 5 bases from J, with 19 bases between. The CDR3 is CASSQEGVGPPQETQYF. The CDR3 DNA is TGTGCCAGCAGCCAAGAAGGGGTGGGCCCCCCCCAGGAGACCCAGTACTTC.

This clone was seen a handful of times. The sample contains more than one DNA sequence encoding this CDR3. The chain employs TRBV9 and TRBJ2-5; D unclear. Germline V gene sequence: CDR1 SGDLS, CDR2 YYNGEE. V was trimmed by 0 bases and J by 2 bases, leaving 5 bases between them. This CDR3 is built from 13 residues. CDR3 coding DNA: TGTGCCAGCAGCGTAGGGCCACAAGAGACCCAGTACTTC. It is translated as CASSVGPQETQYF.

This clone appeared a few times. This chain links TRBV6-5 with TRBJ2-4; perhaps TRBD2 as D (6 bases). This CDR3 region has 14 residues. CDR1 is MNHEY, CDR2 SVGAGI, per germline. The germline V and J ends were trimmed by 6 bases and 6 bases, with 15 bases remaining between them. Here the CDR3 DNA reads TGTGCCAGCAGACTTAGCGGTCTCGGAAACATTCAGTACTTC. This encodes CASRLSGLGNIQYF.

The V and J genes are TRBV30 and TRBJ1-4; D is perhaps TRBD1 (6 bases). The CDR3 length is 14 residues. Germline V CDR1 and CDR2: GTSNPN, SVGIG (reference sequence). V gave up 2 bases and J gave up 4 bases, with 11 bases separating them. The CDR3 sequence is CAWSSPRGNEKLFF. The CDR3 DNA reads as TGTGCCTGGAGTTCCCCCAGGGGTAATGAAAAACTGTTTTTT. Full variable domain (missing parts from reference TRBV30 and TRBJ1-4): SQTIHQWPATLVQPVGSPLSLECTVEGTSNPNLYWYRQAAGRGLQLLFYSVGIGQISSEVPQNLSASRPQDRQFILSSKKLLLSDSGFYLCAWSSPRGNEKLFFGSGTQLSVL.

The chain employs TRBV9 and TRBJ2-1; the match to TRBD2 covers 11 bases. Germline trimming cut 0 bases from V and 7 bases from J; bases unmatched to any gene: 9. Per germline, CDR1 SGDLS and CDR2 YYNGEE. The CDR3 contains 17 residues. The CDR3 is CASSVELTSGSGNEQFF. CDR3 nucleotides: TGTGCCAGCAGCGTAGAATTAACTAGCGGGAGTGGGAATGAGCAGTTCTTC.

This clone was picked up a small number of times. This specimen includes other DNA sequences encoding the same CDR3. This chain links TRBV7-9 with TRBJ1-1; no definite D call. The germline V gene has CDR1 SEHNR and CDR2 FQNEAQ (reference sequence). The CDR3 is 13 residues long. The V gene lost 0 bases and the J gene lost 6 bases, with 8 bases spanning the gap. DNA for the CDR3: TGTGCCAGCAGCTTAGCGGAGGGTGCTGAAGCTTTCTTT. It translates to CASSLAEGAEAFF.

This chain joins TRBV30 and TRBJ1-2, with D perhaps TRBD1 (5 bases). With 1 base removed from V and 8 bases from J, the gap between germline ends came to 11 bases. The CDR3 covers 12 residues. CDR1 and CDR2 (germline): GTSNPN, SVGIG (reference sequence). CDR3 amino acids: CAWSGGKAGYTF. CDR3 in DNA: TGTGCCTGGAGTGGGGGCAAGGCCGGCTACACCTTC.

J is TRBJ2-7 and V is TRBV2, with D tentatively TRBD1 (6 bases). The V end was cut by 8 bases, the J end by 3 bases, with 11 bases between. The length of the CDR3 is 12 residues. The germline V gene encodes CDR1 SNHLY and CDR2 FYNNEI. CDR3 sequence (DNA): TGTGCCAGCTTACAGACAGGCTACGAGCAGTACTTC. Translation gives CASLQTGYEQYF. Drawing the rest from reference TRBV2 and TRBJ2-7, the complete variable domain is EPEVTQTPSHQVTQMGQEVILRCVPISNHLYFYWYRQILGQKVEFLVSFYNNEISEKSEIFDDQFSVERPDGSNFTLKIRSTKLEDSAMYFCASLQTGYEQYFGPGTRLTVT.

About this clone: The same CDR3 can be traced to other DNA sequences in this sample. The chain uses TRBV30 and TRBJ1-2; TRBD1 might be the D (5 bases). V was trimmed by 2 bases and J by 4 bases, leaving 11 bases between them. The CDR3 has 13 amino acids. Germline V gives CDR1 GTSNPN, CDR2 SVGIG (reference sequence). The chain's CDR3 is CAWSPGGSYGYTF. The CDR3 coding sequence is TGTGCCTGGAGTCCGGGGGGGTCCTATGGCTACACCTTC. The entire variable domain, with the rest obtained from reference TRBV30 and TRBJ1-2, is as follows: SQTIHQWPATLVQPVGSPLSLECTVEGTSNPNLYWYRQAAGRGLQLLFYSVGIGQISSEVPQNLSASRPQDRQFILSSKKLLLSDSGFYLCAWSPGGSYGYTFGSGTRLTVV.

This clone was detected only a few times. One end of the junction does not line up with germline, which may come from a read error. CDR3 in amino acids: CASSRDGVSSYNEQFF. CDR3 DNA sequence: TGTGCTAGCAGCCGAGACGGGGTGAGCTCCTACAATGAGCAGTTCTTC. This chain links TRBV7-7 with TRBJ2-1; TRBD2 is a possible D gene (5 bases). This CDR3 contains 16 residues. Germline CDR1 and CDR2: SSHAT and FNYEAQ (reference sequence).

The V call is TRBV13, the J call TRBJ2-5; D is perhaps TRBD1 (5 bases). The CDR3 totals 12 residues. Germline CDR1 is PRHDT and CDR2 is FYEKMQ (reference sequence). V was pared by 6 bases and J by 5 bases, with 10 bases between. The CDR3 loop reads CASSQGRETQYF. In DNA form, the CDR3 reads TGTGCCAGCAGTCAGGGCCGGGAGACCCAGTACTTC.

This clone was observed a few times. The gene calls are TRBV23-1 and TRBJ2-3, with D perhaps matching TRBD2 (5 bases). TRBV23-1 belongs to the ORF category, with a function that is uncertain. Trimming cost V 8 bases and J 1 base, with 13 bases left between them. The CDR3 runs 14 residues. CDR3 sequence: CASYPGNRTDTQYF. The CDR3 nucleotides are TGCGCCAGCTACCCCGGGAACCGCACAGATACGCAGTATTTT.

This clone has only a few counts. The chain couples TRBV28 to TRBJ2-3; D is unresolved. CDR3 length: 13 amino acids. The V end lost 8 bases, the J end lost 9 bases, and 18 bases lay between the germline ends. Germline values: CDR1 MDHEN, CDR2 SYDVKM. This CDR3 is CASPDPSTGTQYF. The CDR3 DNA reads as TGTGCCAGCCCTGACCCCTCTACCGGGACGCAGTATTTT.

The chain uses TRBV6-1 and TRBJ2-7; 7 nucleotides match TRBD1. The trim removed 3 bases at V and 2 bases at J, leaving 7 bases unmatched. CDR3 length: 15 amino acids. Germline values: CDR1 MNHNS, CDR2 SASEGT. The CDR3 DNA is TGTGCCAGCAGTGACTCCGGGACAGCACCCTACGAGCAGTACTTC. Encoded protein: CASSDSGTAPYEQYF.

This clone was counted a few times. The chain carries TRBV30 and TRBJ2-1, with a possible D match to TRBD1 (5 bases). Germline V gene lookup returns CDR1 GTSNPN and CDR2 SVGIG (reference sequence). V lost 3 bases, J lost 8 bases, and 29 bases lay in between. The CDR3 has 18 residues. The DNA for the CDR3 is TGTGCCTGGAGGAATTGGGGCGGCCCGGGCTCCCCAGCCCATGAGCAGTTCTTC. Encoded protein: CAWRNWGGPGSPAHEQFF.